These 25 T cell receptor beta chains share one sample of origin, sequenced in a study of T cells in Graves' hyperthyroidism and ophthalmopathy. The investigators amplified TCR beta CDR3 regions from RNA transcripts. The HTBI set primed first-round TCR CDR3 RT-PCR. TCRdb processed the multiplex PCR reads anew with MiXCR; each CDR3 protein has one entry. The sample has more than 500,000 distinct CDR3 sequences, around 42% seen once. Input material: peripheral blood or thyroid tissue (not recorded which). Receptors were obtained from an adult woman with Graves' disease, either hyperthyroidism or ophthalmopathy (not recorded which).

This clonotype was observed a few times. The chain recombines TRBV20-1 with TRBJ1-5; 8 bases fit TRBD1. V shed 5 bases, J shed 6 bases, and the junction held 3 bases outside the gene matches. Germline V CDR1 and CDR2: DFQATT, SNEGSKA (reference sequence). The CDR3 spans 12 residues. In DNA, the CDR3 is TGCAGTGCTGGACAGGGAAGTCAGCCCCAGCATTTT. Residues: CSAGQGSQPQHF.

This chain links TRBV5-1 with TRBJ1-1; D unclear. The CDR3 extends over 13 amino acids. The germline CDR1 and CDR2 sequences are SGHRS and YFSETQ. V was clipped by 5 bases and J by 3 bases, with 11 bases between them. CDR3 nucleotide sequence: TGCGCCAGCAGACGAACGATAGACACTGAAGCTTTCTTT. Translated, it gives CASRRTIDTEAFF.

In its sample, this clonotype was seen many times. At one end the junction does not follow the germline gene, possibly because of a read error. CDR3 in amino acids: CASSPVAGGVTGELFF. The CDR3 nucleotides read TGTGCTAGCAGCCCGGTAGCGGGAGGGGTCACCGGGGAGCTGTTTTTT. This chain uses TRBV7-7 with TRBJ2-2, with TRBD2 identical over 11 bases. CDR3 size: 16 residues. CDR1 and CDR2 (germline): SSHAT, FNYEAQ (reference sequence).

This clonotype was detected ten times or more. The chain is built from TRBV20-1 and TRBJ1-2; perhaps TRBD1 as D (6 bases). The CDR3 is 14 residues long. V lost 4 bases and J 3 bases, leaving 15 bases between the germline ends. CDR1 DFQATT and CDR2 SNEGSKA come from the germline V gene (reference sequence). The CDR3 nucleotides are TGCAGTGCTATCGGGGACACCGCTGACTATGGCTACACCTTC. As protein: CSAIGDTADYGYTF.

This clonotype has only a few counts. The chain links TRBV24-1 to TRBJ2-1; D is undetermined. V lost 9 bases and J 0 bases, leaving 11 bases between the germline ends. Germline assignment: CDR1 KGHDR and CDR2 SFDVKD. The CDR3 loop spans 14 amino acids. This chain's CDR3 is CATATPSSYNEQFF. CDR3 sequence (DNA): TGTGCCACCGCAACTCCGAGCTCCTACAATGAGCAGTTCTTC.

This clonotype was counted at least ten times. The V gene is TRBV7-2, the J gene TRBJ1-2; possibly TRBD1 for D (5 bases). V lost 5 bases, J lost 1 base, and 11 bases lay in between. Germline V gene data show CDR1 as SGHTA and CDR2 as FQGNSA. This CDR3 is built from 14 residues. Here the CDR3 reads CASSPRQFNYGYTF. CDR3 sequence (DNA): TGTGCCAGCAGCCCCCGACAGTTTAACTATGGCTACACCTTC.

This clonotype was detected ten times or more. The CDR3 DNA sequence: TGCGCCAGCAGCTTTACAGGGGGCAATCAGCCCCAGCATTTT. This translates into CASSFTGGNQPQHF. The chain is built from TRBV5-1 and TRBJ1-5, with 7 positions matching TRBD1. V trimming: 2 bases; J trimming: 2 bases; junction bases outside the gene matches: 1. CDR1 and CDR2 (germline): SGHRS, YFSETQ. CDR3 length equals 14 residues.

The chain employs TRBV2 and TRBJ1-1; 10 positions match TRBD1. Trimming cost V 8 bases and J 5 bases; bases outside gene matches: 11. CDR3 length: 15 amino acids. Germline CDR1 reads SNHLY; CDR2 reads FYNNEI. CDR3 DNA: TGTGCCAGCCGCGAGCAGACAGGGGGCGGGACTGAAGCTTTCTTT. Translation gives CASREQTGGGTEAFF.

V gene TRBV2 combines with J gene TRBJ1-5; 10 nucleotides agree with TRBD1. The V gene's germline CDR1 is SNHLY and CDR2 FYNNEI. CDR3 length: 17 residues. J was trimmed by 7 bases and V by 4 bases; bases with no gene match: 13. CDR3 nucleotide sequence: TGTGCCAGCAGTGCCCCCGGCGGGACAGGGGTTGGGCAGCCCCAGCATTTT. Translating it yields CASSAPGGTGVGQPQHF.

The V and J genes are TRBV19 and TRBJ1-5, with a possible D match to TRBD1 (6 bases). This CDR3 region has 16 residues. V dropped 5 bases and J dropped 0 bases, with 14 bases sitting between them. CDR1 and CDR2 (germline): LNHDA, SQIVND (reference sequence). This CDR3 is CASSPTGHPSNQPQHF. The DNA for the CDR3 is TGTGCCAGTAGTCCAACGGGACACCCTAGCAATCAGCCCCAGCATTTT.

The sample holds many counts of this clonotype. The V and J genes are TRBV7-9 and TRBJ1-1, with D uncertain. The V end lost 4 bases, the J end lost 0 bases, and 12 bases lay between the germline ends. In germline, CDR1 is SEHNR, CDR2 FQNEAQ (reference sequence). The CDR3 extends over 15 amino acids. The CDR3 sequence: CASSSWAEMNTEAFF. CDR3 DNA: TGTGCCAGCAGCTCGTGGGCGGAGATGAACACTGAAGCTTTCTTT.

This clonotype was detected many times. V and J are TRBV5-1 and TRBJ1-2; TRBD1 aligns across 7 bases. The CDR3 runs 15 residues. Trimming removed 6 bases from V and 4 bases from J; junction bases left unmatched: 12. Germline CDR1 SGHRS, CDR2 YFSETQ. The CDR3 spells CASTESPGQFYGYTF. In DNA form, the CDR3 reads TGCGCCAGCACCGAAAGCCCGGGACAGTTCTATGGCTACACCTTC.

CDR3 nucleotides: TGTGCCAGCAGCTTGGAAGGGACTCTGGGGCACGAGCAGTACTTC. As protein: CASSLEGTLGHEQYF. The rearrangement links TRBV5-4 to TRBJ2-7, with D perhaps matching TRBD2 (6 bases). The CDR3 runs 15 residues. CDR1 is SGHNT, CDR2 YYREEE, per germline (reference sequence). Deletions cut 0 bases from V and 5 bases from J, with 15 bases between.

The gene calls are TRBV7-6 and TRBJ2-5; the D gene is possibly TRBD1 (6 bases). This CDR3 region has 15 residues. The germline V gene encodes CDR1 SGHVS and CDR2 FNYEAQ. Trimming stripped 7 bases from V and 0 bases from J, with 15 bases between. In DNA, the CDR3 is TGTGCCAGCAACGGGTACAGGGCGTACCAAGAGACCCAGTACTTC. It encodes CASNGYRAYQETQYF.

This clonotype was seen at least ten times. The V call is TRBV14, the J call TRBJ2-2; tentatively, D is TRBD1 (5 bases). Deletions cut 4 bases from V and 3 bases from J, with 9 bases between. Per the germline V gene, CDR1 is SGHDN and CDR2 is FVKESK. The length of the CDR3 is 14 residues. The CDR3 sequence is CASSRDRHTGELFF. In DNA, the CDR3 is TGTGCCAGCAGCCGAGACAGACACACCGGGGAGCTGTTTTTT. Full variable domain (outside the CDR3, taken from reference TRBV14 and TRBJ2-2): EAGVTQFPSHSVIEKGQTVTLRCDPISGHDNLYWYRRVMGKEIKFLLHFVKESKQDESGMPNNRFLAERTGGTYSTLKVQPAELEDSGVYFCASSRDRHTGELFFGEGSRLTVL.

V and J are TRBV7-3 and TRBJ2-2; 12 nucleotides match TRBD1. The V gene's germline CDR1 is SGHTA and CDR2 FQGTGA. This CDR3 comprises 17 residues. J gave up 5 bases and V 5 bases, and 9 bases lay outside the gene matches. CDR3 coding DNA: TGTGCCAGCAGCGGACTGGGACAGGGGGCTGTTACCGGGGAGCTGTTTTTT. It translates to CASSGLGQGAVTGELFF.

This clonotype occurred a few times. The chain joins TRBV15 to TRBJ2-3; a possible D gene is TRBD1 (9 bases). The germline V gene has CDR1 LNHNV and CDR2 YYDKDF (reference sequence). CDR3 length equals 16 residues. Trimming stripped 1 base from V and 6 bases from J, with 17 bases between. The CDR3 protein is CATSRVAGQGWDTQYF. CDR3 DNA sequence: TGTGCCACCAGCAGAGTAGCGGGACAGGGATGGGATACGCAGTATTTT.

This clonotype was seen repeatedly, ten times or more. The genes are TRBV10-2 and TRBJ2-3; tentatively, D is TRBD1 or TRBD2 (5 bases each). Trimming pared 11 bases from V and 2 bases from J, leaving 14 bases between. Germline V gene data show CDR1 as WSHSY and CDR2 as SAAADI. The CDR3 contains 13 residues. In DNA, the CDR3 is TGCGCCCTCAGGGAGCGGCTCACAGATACGCAGTATTTT. Translating it yields CALRERLTDTQYF.

This rearrangement joins TRBV10-3 to TRBJ1-2, with TRBD1 matching 7 bases. V dropped 0 bases and J dropped 8; count of bases not matched to a gene: 6. Germline V gene data show CDR1 as ENHRY and CDR2 as SYGVKD. This CDR3 is built from 14 residues. The CDR3 is CAISESGTAGGYTF. As DNA, the CDR3 is TGTGCCATCAGTGAGTCCGGGACAGCCGGGGGCTACACCTTC.

This chain connects TRBV20-1 to TRBJ1-2; D is possibly TRBD1 (5 bases). Trimming left V 3 bases short and J 3 bases short, with 14 bases between. The germline CDR1 and CDR2 sequences are DFQATT and SNEGSKA (reference sequence). The CDR3 is made up of 14 amino acids. The CDR3 DNA reads as TGCAGTGCTAGGCAAGGGGCAGGCCACTATGGCTACACCTTC. Translation gives CSARQGAGHYGYTF.

This clonotype came up many times. The chain is built from TRBV7-2 and TRBJ1-6; 10 bases agree with TRBD1. There are 15 residues in the CDR3. CDR1 and CDR2 (germline): SGHTA, FQGNSA. The V segment lost 4 bases and the J segment 12 bases; nucleotides outside the gene matches: 9. The CDR3 nucleotides read TGTGCCAGCAGCTGGGGACAGGGGTATCGTCTACCCCTCCACTTT. It specifies CASSWGQGYRLPLHF.

V and J are TRBV19 and TRBJ1-3; D is perhaps TRBD1 (5 bases). Trimming pared 5 bases from V and 0 bases from J, leaving 11 bases between. From germline, CDR1 is LNHDA and CDR2 SQIVND (reference sequence). The CDR3 extends over 15 amino acids. In DNA form, the CDR3 reads TGTGCCAGTAGTCTGGGACTGCTCTCTGGAAACACCATATATTTT. Translating gives CASSLGLLSGNTIYF.

This chain uses TRBV7-6 with TRBJ2-4; TRBD2 agrees at 9 bases. V lost 3 bases to trimming and J lost 6 bases; unmatched junction nucleotides: 12. There are 17 residues in the CDR3. Germline V gene sequence: CDR1 SGHVS, CDR2 FNYEAQ. The CDR3 DNA is TGTGCCAGCAGCTTGTACGTGGCGGGAGGGCCCGGAAACATTCAGTACTTC. Translating it yields CASSLYVAGGPGNIQYF. Supplemented by reference TRBV7-6 and TRBJ2-4, the full variable domain reads GAGVSQSPRYKVTKRGQDVALRCDPISGHVSLYWYRQALGQGPEFLTYFNYEAQQDKSGLPNDRFSAERPEGSISTLTIQRTEQRDSAMYRCASSLYVAGGPGNIQYFGAGTRLSVL.

This chain links TRBV20-1 with TRBJ2-5, with TRBD1 as a possible D gene (5 bases). Trimming took off 6 bases at V and 1 base at J, with 12 bases between the two ends. The CDR3 contains 13 residues. Germline loops: CDR1 DFQATT, CDR2 SNEGSKA (reference sequence). As DNA, the CDR3 is TGCAGTGCCCCCCGAAGGGGCCAAGAGACCCAGTACTTC. Protein: CSAPRRGQETQYF.

The gene calls are TRBV7-2 and TRBJ1-1, with 9 nucleotides matching TRBD1. The junction had 5 bases not matched to a gene; V was cut back by 6 bases and J by 0 bases. This CDR3 is 15 amino acids long. Germline V gene lookup returns CDR1 SGHTA and CDR2 FQGNSA. CDR3 amino acids: CASRWGQGVNTEAFF. For the CDR3, the DNA is TGTGCCAGCAGATGGGGACAGGGCGTGAACACTGAAGCTTTCTTT.